A single T cell receptor beta chain is shown here with its context. These data originate in a study of monozygotic twins with cystic fibrosis. Germline V gene sequence: CDR1 MNHNS, CDR2 SASEGT. With 3 bases removed from V and 0 bases from J, the gap between germline ends came to 6 bases. The CDR3 has 13 residues. Assay used: immunoSEQ multiplex PCR; TCRdb lists only in-frame clones, some missing. The profile shows 25,000 to 30,000 clones, less than 95% of them singletons. The TCR comes from a girl aged 2 to 9 with cystic fibrosis. Specimen: blood. The V and J genes are TRBV6-1 and TRBJ2-7; D is undetermined. The CDR3 is CASSESSSYEQYF. As DNA, the CDR3 is TGTGCCAGCAGTGAGTCCAGCTCCTACGAGCAGTACTTC.